These 30 T cell receptor beta chains were sequenced from one sample in a study of blood T cell repertoires in COVID-19. The assay was immunoSEQ multiplex PCR, and TCRdb's table has in-frame clones only and misses some. The table has under 300,000 clones, nearly 90% seen once. The source material was peripheral blood. The receptors shown here come from a woman aged 40 to 49 who had recovered from COVID-19.

This clone was observed once. This chain connects TRBV27 to TRBJ2-7; 12 bases are a match to TRBD2. In germline, CDR1 is MNHEY, CDR2 SMNVEV (reference sequence). The CDR3 extends over 18 amino acids. V gave up 6 bases and J gave up 1 base; unmatched junction bases: 13. CDR3 amino acids: CASSALGLAGTRSYEQYF. The CDR3, as DNA: TGTGCCAGCAGCGCGCTAGGACTAGCGGGGACGAGATCCTACGAGCAGTACTTC.

V gene TRBV11-2 combines with J gene TRBJ2-7; D gene uncertain. Trimming stripped 3 bases from V and 0 bases from J, with 21 bases between. The CDR3 is 18 amino acids. Germline CDR1 is SGHAT and CDR2 is FQNNGV. CDR3 nucleotide sequence: TGTGCCAGCAGCTTGTTCTTAGTAAACCCCTTAAGCTCCTACGAGCAGTACTTC. The encoded protein is CASSLFLVNPLSSYEQYF.

The CDR3 DNA follows: TGTGCCAGCAGCGCCGGGACAGGGGCCGCTCTAAGCTATGGCTACACCTTC. Translating gives CASSAGTGAALSYGYTF. The gene calls are TRBV7-9 and TRBJ1-2; the match to TRBD1 covers 10 bases. Looked up from germline, CDR1 is SEHNR and CDR2 is FQNEAQ (reference sequence). V shed 5 bases, J shed 4 bases, and the junction held 13 bases outside the gene matches. CDR3 length: 17 amino acids.

The chain combines TRBV15 with TRBJ2-6; D possibly corresponds to TRBD1 (6 bases). Trimming took off 5 bases at V and 4 bases at J, with 15 bases between the two ends. This CDR3 region has 16 residues. Looked up from germline, CDR1 is LNHNV and CDR2 is YYDKDF (reference sequence). CDR3 sequence reads: CATSQATGTGANVLTF. CDR3 bases: TGTGCCACCAGCCAAGCCACAGGGACCGGGGCCAACGTCCTGACTTTC. The full variable domain, completed using reference TRBV15 and TRBJ2-6, is DAMVIQNPRYQVTQFGKPVTLSCSQTLNHNVMYWYQQKSSQAPKLLFHYYDKDFNNEADTPDNFQSRRPNTSFCFLDIRSPGLGDTAMYLCATSQATGTGANVLTFGAGSRLTVL.

This clone appeared a few times. The V call is TRBV19, the J call TRBJ1-1; 9 nucleotides align to TRBD1. Germline V lookup: CDR1 LNHDA, CDR2 SQIVND (reference sequence). The CDR3 spans 16 residues. Unmatched junction bases numbered 7, after V lost 5 bases and J lost 0 bases. CDR3 amino acids: CASSQRTGALNTEAFF. For the CDR3, the DNA is TGTGCCAGTAGTCAGCGGACAGGGGCGCTGAACACTGAAGCTTTCTTT.

The chain employs TRBV23-1 and TRBJ2-3; tentative D call: TRBD2 (6 bases). TRBV23-1 is an ORF for which the function is uncertain. This CDR3 region has 16 residues. V shed 3 bases and J shed 3 bases, with 16 bases lying between them. The CDR3 here is CASSHSGVRRTDTQYF. DNA of the CDR3: TGCGCCAGCAGTCATTCGGGGGTTCGGAGAACAGATACGCAGTATTTT.

The rearrangement uses TRBV19 and TRBJ1-6; no clear D. This CDR3 contains 15 residues. The V gene lost 3 bases and the J gene lost 9 bases, with 15 bases spanning the gap. Germline V CDR1 and CDR2: LNHDA, SQIVND (reference sequence). The CDR3 protein is CASSIRDGTASPLHF. The CDR3 DNA follows: TGTGCCAGTAGTATCCGGGATGGTACGGCTTCACCCCTCCACTTT.

This clone occurred once. V is TRBV2 and J is TRBJ2-3; tentatively, D is TRBD2 (7 bases). Germline CDR1 and CDR2: SNHLY and FYNNEI. V shed 9 bases and J shed 2 bases, with 18 bases lying between them. CDR3 length equals 15 residues. The chain's CDR3 is CARGGGGGSTDTQYF. The CDR3 nucleotides are TGTGCCAGAGGGGGAGGCGGGGGCTCCACAGATACGCAGTATTTT.

CDR3 coding DNA: TGTGCCAGCAGCCTAGGGGGCGGGGGCGCGGAAAAACTGTTTTTT. Translating gives CASSLGGGGAEKLFF. The chain joins TRBV7-7 to TRBJ1-4, with 7 bases lining up with TRBD1. Germline V gene sequence: CDR1 SSHAT, CDR2 FNYEAQ (reference sequence). The J segment lost 8 bases and the V segment lost 5 bases, leaving 11 bases of the junction unmatched. The CDR3 covers 15 residues. Variable domain in full (rest from reference TRBV7-7 and TRBJ1-4): GAGVSQSPRYKVTKRGQDVTLRCDPISSHATLYWYQQALGQGPEFLTYFNYEAQPDKSGLPSDRFSAERPEGSISTLTIQRTEQRDSAMYRCASSLGGGGAEKLFFGSGTQLSVL.

The rearrangement uses TRBV11-3 and TRBJ2-1; 11 bases map to TRBD2. V gave up 5 bases and J gave up 9 bases; unmatched junction bases: 9. This CDR3 spans 15 amino acids. Germline lookup yields CDR1 SGHNT and CDR2 YENEEA. CDR3 sequence reads: CASSPRLAGIGEQFF. CDR3 in DNA: TGTGCCAGCAGCCCGAGACTAGCGGGAATCGGTGAGCAGTTCTTC.

V is TRBV4-2 and J is TRBJ2-2, with TRBD1 as a possible D gene (6 bases). The V gene's germline CDR1 is LGHNA and CDR2 YNFKEQ. The CDR3 consists of 18 residues. V was clipped by 1 base and J by 6 bases, with 21 bases between them. The CDR3 protein is CASSQGPERDILSGELFF. The CDR3 DNA reads TGTGCCAGCAGCCAAGGACCGGAACGGGACATTCTGTCCGGGGAGCTGTTTTTT.

This clone was recorded once. This rearrangement joins TRBV28 to TRBJ2-7; 7 bases match TRBD1. V lost 5 bases, J lost 5 bases, and 12 bases stayed unmatched. This CDR3 has 15 amino acids. Germline lookup yields CDR1 MDHEN and CDR2 SYDVKM. The CDR3 loop reads CASSPPQTGLDEQYF. In DNA form, the CDR3 reads TGTGCCAGCAGTCCACCTCAGACAGGGCTAGACGAGCAGTACTTC.

The rearrangement uses TRBV12-3 or TRBV12-4 and TRBJ2-2; the D is unclear. This CDR3 region has 13 residues. Trimming took off 1 base at V and 4 bases at J, with 4 bases between the two ends. Here the CDR3 DNA reads TGTGCCAGCAGTTTAGATCGCACCGGGGAGCTGTTTTTT. Protein product: CASSLDRTGELFF.

V and J are TRBV12-5 and TRBJ1-5, with unresolved D. Germline-derived CDR1 and CDR2 are LGHNT and FRNRAP. The germline V and J ends were trimmed by 0 bases and 9 bases, with 21 bases remaining between them. The CDR3 runs to 17 residues. The CDR3, as DNA: TGTGCTAGTGGTTTGGTACTAACAGCCGAGGGTTCTCGGCCCCAGCATTTT. It specifies CASGLVLTAEGSRPQHF.

V is TRBV24-1 and J is TRBJ2-6; D is unclear. Looked up from germline, CDR1 is KGHDR and CDR2 is SFDVKD. V lost 10 bases, J lost 0 bases, and 6 bases lay in between. The CDR3 spans 13 residues. Written as DNA, the CDR3 is TGTGCCACGTCCTTCTCTGGGGCCAACGTCCTGACTTTC. It codes for CATSFSGANVLTF.

CDR3 in DNA: TGTGCCAGCTCACCCCTCAGGAACACCGGGGAGCTGTTTTTT. Translated, it gives CASSPLRNTGELFF. The chain recombines TRBV18 with TRBJ2-2, with D uncertain. The ends were cut back, 3 bases at V and 1 base at J, with 6 bases in the middle. The CDR3 length is 14 residues. Germline V CDR1 and CDR2: KGHSH, LQKENI.

The chain couples TRBV5-6 to TRBJ2-7; 8 nucleotides match TRBD2. The germline gives CDR1 SGHDT, CDR2 YYEEEE. The J segment lost 6 bases and the V segment lost 3 bases, leaving 11 bases of the junction unmatched. This CDR3 is 15 amino acids long. CDR3 coding DNA: TGTGCCAGCAGCTCTCCGGGAGGGAGTCCCTTCGAGCAGTACGTC. Its translation: CASSSPGGSPFEQYV.

The chain joins TRBV10-3 to TRBJ2-2, with D uncertain. This CDR3 is 13 amino acids long. Trimming took 6 bases from V and 5 from J, leaving 10 bases between them. In germline, CDR1 is ENHRY, CDR2 SYGVKD. The CDR3 region has the DNA TGTGCCATCAGACCATCAGCGACCGGGGAGCTGTTTTTT. Its protein is CAIRPSATGELFF.

The rearrangement links TRBV30 to TRBJ1-1; 10 nucleotides match TRBD1. CDR1 is GTSNPN and CDR2 is SVGIG in the germline V gene (reference sequence). The CDR3 totals 14 residues. V shed 7 bases and J 5 bases; nucleotides not matched to a gene: 10. The CDR3 spells CAFQTGTGETEAFF. The CDR3 region has the DNA TGTGCCTTTCAGACCGGGACAGGGGAGACTGAAGCTTTCTTT.

The V call is TRBV4-1, the J call TRBJ1-3; 9 bases are shared with TRBD1. The germline gives CDR1 MGHRA, CDR2 YSYEKL. This CDR3 is built from 17 residues. V lost 1 base and J lost 2; bases outside the gene matches: 6. CDR3 residues: CASSQVARTGAGNTIYF. The CDR3 DNA is TGCGCCAGCAGCCAAGTAGCCCGGACAGGGGCTGGAAACACCATATATTTT.

V and J are TRBV24-1 and TRBJ2-3, with TRBD2 identical over 8 bases. The V gene's germline CDR1 is KGHDR and CDR2 SFDVKD. Trimming at V came to 5 bases and at J to 0 bases, leaving 12 bases not matched to a gene. This CDR3 is built from 18 residues. The CDR3 DNA is TGTGCCACCAGTGCCCTCGGGACGGGGGGGGAGAGCACAGATACGCAGTATTTT. Its protein product is CATSALGTGGESTDTQYF.

V and J are TRBV30 and TRBJ2-5; D might be TRBD1 (6 bases). CDR3 length: 13 amino acids. The germline V gene encodes CDR1 GTSNPN and CDR2 SVGIG (reference sequence). V lost 1 base to trimming and J lost 5 bases, with 11 bases between them. The CDR3 here is CAWSEGHRETQYF. The CDR3 nucleotides are TGTGCCTGGAGTGAGGGACACAGGGAGACCCAGTACTTC.

This chain uses TRBV5-1 with TRBJ2-3; 8 nucleotides agree with TRBD2. V was clipped by 4 bases and J by 4 bases; unmatched bases: 11. Per germline, CDR1 SGHRS and CDR2 YFSETQ. The CDR3 consists of 16 residues. CDR3 amino acids: CASSLGTSSSPDTQYF. DNA of the CDR3: TGCGCCAGCAGCCTCGGGACTAGTTCCTCTCCAGATACGCAGTATTTT.

The rearrangement links TRBV19 to TRBJ2-3; 8 bases agree with TRBD2. The CDR3 has 15 amino acids. The trim removed 5 bases at V and 1 base at J, leaving 5 bases unmatched. The V gene's germline CDR1 is LNHDA and CDR2 SQIVND (reference sequence). CDR3 nucleotides: TGTGCCAGTAGTGTCCAAGCGGGGGGCACAGATACGCAGTATTTT. It yields the protein CASSVQAGGTDTQYF.

The V gene is TRBV5-4, the J gene TRBJ2-3, with a weak D call TRBD1 (6 bases). CDR1 and CDR2 from the germline V gene are SGHNT and YYREEE (reference sequence). The CDR3 sequence is 15 residues long. V shed 2 bases and J shed 3 bases, with 13 bases lying between them. The CDR3 DNA sequence: TGTGCCAGCAGCTTTAGTGGGGGCCAAACAGATACGCAGTATTTT. Translated: CASSFSGGQTDTQYF.

V gene TRBV20-1 combines with J gene TRBJ1-2, with no clear D. The CDR3 runs 10 residues. Germline CDR1 reads DFQATT; CDR2 reads SNEGSKA (reference sequence). Trimming stripped 2 bases from V and 8 bases from J, with 6 bases between. The CDR3 DNA reads TGCAGTGCTAGATTAGAAGGCTACACCTTC. It codes for CSARLEGYTF.

The V and J genes are TRBV19 and TRBJ1-6, with 7 bases aligning to TRBD1. The CDR3 length is 15 residues. V shed 6 bases and J 5 bases; nucleotides not matched to a gene: 7. Per germline, CDR1 LNHDA and CDR2 SQIVND (reference sequence). CDR3 sequence: CASSPGQLNNSPLHF. The DNA for the CDR3 is TGTGCCAGTAGCCCGGGACAGCTAAATAATTCACCCCTCCACTTT.

This CDR3 is CASSQEGRGGIDTQYF. CDR3 bases: TGTGCCAGCAGCCAAGAGGGCCGGGGGGGCATAGATACGCAGTATTTT. The chain links TRBV4-2 to TRBJ2-3; 8 bases map to TRBD2. This CDR3 is built from 16 residues. The germline gives CDR1 LGHNA, CDR2 YNFKEQ. Trimming cost V 0 bases and J 5 bases; bases outside gene matches: 7.

The V and J genes are TRBV21-1 and TRBJ2-2; the table's D call TRBD2 went unverified against the DNA. TRBV21-1 is labeled a pseudogene. This CDR3 is 19 amino acids long. CDR3 sequence: CASSKRRLASRSNTGELFF. In DNA, the CDR3 is TGTGCCAGCAGCAAAAGGAGGCTAGCGTCAAGGTCGAACACCGGGGAGCTGTTTTTT.

There are a few counts of this clone. This chain joins TRBV7-8 and TRBJ2-7; D remains unclear. This CDR3 contains 12 residues. Trimming left V 5 bases short and J 7 bases short, with 12 bases between. Per germline, CDR1 SGHVS and CDR2 FQNEAQ. The CDR3 DNA reads TGTGCCAGCAGCGAAAACGTCGGGGAGCAGTACGTC. It yields the protein CASSENVGEQYV.